The clone carrying this TCR beta chain appeared a single time. What it binds is unknown. This sample is part of a study of PD-1 blockade in classical Hodgkin lymphoma. On the study more broadly: Patients received nivolumab 3 mg/kg intravenously every 2 weeks.

Broader study findings: Relative to healthy donors, newly diagnosed patients reportedly had lower baseline TCR diversity, which was reported as lower still in relapsed/refractory patients. The CD4+ diversity rise by C4D1 was clearest in complete responders.

The V and J ends lost 2 bases and 6 bases respectively, with 14 bases between them. Germline V gene lookup returns CDR1 MGHRA and CDR2 YSYEKL. CDR3 length: 15 amino acids. TCRdb's copy holds only in-frame clones and misses some; the assay was immunoSEQ multiplex PCR. The sample holds about 47,000 clones, nearly 90% seen once. Time point defined: cycle 4 day 1 (C4D1), after five to seven weeks of nivolumab. Each and every patient relapsed after autologous stem cell transplantation, and patients got differing brentuximab vedotin exposure. When best responses were assessed, they were complete response, partial response or progressive disease.

The sample in question was peripheral blood mononuclear cells (PBMCs), obtained before the fourth cycle of nivolumab. The sequence came from a human donor with classical Hodgkin lymphoma. The chain uses TRBV4-1 and TRBJ2-1; D is uncertain. The CDR3 nucleotides read TGCGCCAGCAGCCAACCGGACCCTAACTCCAATGAGCAGTTCTTC. Its translation is CASSQPDPNSNEQFF.